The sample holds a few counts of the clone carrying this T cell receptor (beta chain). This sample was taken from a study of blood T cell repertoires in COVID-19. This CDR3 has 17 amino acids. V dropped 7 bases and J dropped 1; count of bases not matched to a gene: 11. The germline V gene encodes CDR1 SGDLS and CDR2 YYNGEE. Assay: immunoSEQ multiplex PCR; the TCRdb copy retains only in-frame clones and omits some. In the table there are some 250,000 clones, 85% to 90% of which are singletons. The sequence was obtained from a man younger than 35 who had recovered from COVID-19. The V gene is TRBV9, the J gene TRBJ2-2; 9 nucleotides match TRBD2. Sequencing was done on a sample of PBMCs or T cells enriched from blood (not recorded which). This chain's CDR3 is CASGAGSGRMNTGELFF. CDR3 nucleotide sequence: TGTGCCAGCGGGGCTGGTAGCGGGAGAATGAACACCGGGGAGCTGTTTTTT.